A selection of T cell receptor beta chains follows, all from one sample in a study of shared T cell receptors in the human thymus. Profiling relied on immunoSEQ multiplex PCR, and the TCRdb table lists in-frame clones only, not all of them. The sample includes hundreds of thousands of clones, around 87% seen only once; the top ten take 0.0095% to 0.011%. The same specimen was also included in a second study, on human thymus T cells.

The sequenced sample was thymocytes. These receptors originate from a boy under three years old with a congenital heart defect. Both conserved end residues are part of each CDR3. A D gene is named only where the DNA matches it firmly. Expanded clones are given a class, and other clones once, few, many or no size at all.

clone_size: -
j_call: TRBJ2-5
v_call: TRBV5-6
d_call: TRBD1
cdr3_aa: CASSPTGLATQYF
cdr3_nt: TGTGCCAGCAGCCCGACAGGGCTCGCGACCCAGTACTTC

clone_size: -
j_call: TRBJ2-7
v_call: TRBV19
d_call: TRBD2
cdr3_aa: CASSIWVSGAPSSYEQYF
cdr3_nt: TGTGCCAGTAGTATCTGGGTTAGCGGGGCCCCAAGCTCCTACGAGCAGTACTTC

clone_size: -
j_call: TRBJ1-2
v_call: TRBV14
d_call: -
cdr3_aa: CASSQDTGLERRQAF
cdr3_nt: TGTGCCAGCAGCCAAGATACAGGCCTGGAAAGGAGACAAGCCTTC

clone_size: once
j_call: TRBJ2-1
v_call: TRBV7-8
d_call: TRBD2
cdr3_aa: CASSWGLALNEQFF
cdr3_nt: TGTGCCAGCAGCTGGGGACTAGCTCTCAATGAGCAGTTCTTC

clone_size: -
j_call: TRBJ2-7
v_call: TRBV28
d_call: TRBD2
cdr3_aa: CASGTSLAEQYF
cdr3_nt: TGTGCCAGCGGGACTAGTTTAGCCGAGCAGTACTTC

clone_size: -
j_call: TRBJ1-1
v_call: TRBV7-4
d_call: TRBD1
cdr3_aa: CASSSGDRPRTEAFF
cdr3_nt: TGTGCCAGCAGCTCAGGGGACAGGCCAAGGACTGAAGCTTTCTTT

clone_size: few
j_call: TRBJ1-3
v_call: TRBV28
d_call: -
cdr3_aa: CASSLGNTIYF
cdr3_nt: TGTGCCAGCAGCCTGGGAAACACCATATATTTT

clone_size: -
j_call: TRBJ2-7
v_call: TRBV5-1
d_call: -
cdr3_aa: CASSPGHRAYEQYF
cdr3_nt: TGCGCCAGCAGCCCTGGGCACAGGGCCTACGAGCAGTACTTC

clone_size: few
j_call: TRBJ2-3
v_call: TRBV10-2
d_call: -
cdr3_aa: CASSDVPGERTDTQYF
cdr3_nt: TGCGCCAGCAGTGACGTCCCCGGGGAACGCACAGATACGCAGTATTTT

clone_size: once
j_call: TRBJ2-7
v_call: TRBV11-2
d_call: -
cdr3_aa: CASSPPDLVAGYEQYF
cdr3_nt: TGTGCCAGCAGCCCCCCGGACCTAGTTGCGGGATACGAGCAGTACTTC

clone_size: -
j_call: TRBJ2-7
v_call: TRBV9
d_call: TRBD1
cdr3_aa: CASSGPRQGSSYEQYF
cdr3_nt: TGTGCCAGCAGCGGCCCTAGACAGGGCAGTTCCTACGAGCAGTACTTC

clone_size: -
j_call: TRBJ2-7
v_call: TRBV2
d_call: TRBD2
cdr3_aa: CASSEETGTSGGIGEQYF
cdr3_nt: TGTGCCAGCAGTGAAGAAACCGGGACTAGCGGGGGGATTGGGGAGCAGTACTTC

clone_size: -
j_call: TRBJ1-2
v_call: TRBV19
d_call: TRBD1
cdr3_aa: CASSPQGQQYGYTF
cdr3_nt: TGTGCCAGTAGTCCGCAGGGACAGCAGTATGGCTACACCTTC

clone_size: -
j_call: TRBJ2-1
v_call: TRBV2
d_call: TRBD2
cdr3_aa: CASSWVSGTMGNEQFF
cdr3_nt: TGTGCCAGCAGTTGGGTTAGCGGGACCATGGGGAATGAGCAGTTCTTC

clone_size: -
j_call: TRBJ2-2
v_call: TRBV27
d_call: TRBD1
cdr3_aa: CASSRRGRGETGELFF
cdr3_nt: TGTGCCAGCAGTCGCAGGGGGCGAGGTGAAACCGGGGAGCTGTTTTTT

clone_size: -
j_call: TRBJ2-7
v_call: TRBV19
d_call: -
cdr3_aa: CASSIGGLSFVKQYF
cdr3_nt: TGTGCCAGTAGTATAGGCGGGCTATCTTTTGTAAAGCAGTACTTC

clone_size: -
j_call: TRBJ1-2
v_call: TRBV27
d_call: TRBD1
cdr3_aa: CASSFHRGRGYTF
cdr3_nt: TGTGCCAGCAGTTTTCACAGGGGGAGAGGCTACACCTTC

clone_size: -
j_call: TRBJ2-5
v_call: TRBV11-3
d_call: -
cdr3_aa: CASSSSPPDRTQETQYF
cdr3_nt: TGTGCCAGCAGTTCCTCCCCCCCGGACAGAACCCAAGAGACCCAGTACTTC

clone_size: once
j_call: TRBJ2-7
v_call: TRBV14
d_call: TRBD1
cdr3_aa: CASSLGTGPYEQYF
cdr3_nt: TGTGCCAGCAGCCTCGGGACAGGGCCCTACGAGCAGTACTTC

clone_size: -
j_call: TRBJ2-7
v_call: TRBV28
d_call: TRBD2
cdr3_aa: CASSFGQPTGTSGSPYYEQYF
cdr3_nt: TGTGCCAGCAGTTTCGGACAGCCAACCGGGACTAGCGGGAGCCCCTACTACGAGCAGTACTTC

clone_size: once
j_call: TRBJ2-4
v_call: TRBV28
d_call: TRBD2
cdr3_aa: CASPQRQAGSKNIQYF
cdr3_nt: TGTGCCAGCCCCCAAAGGCAAGCGGGAAGTAAAAACATTCAGTACTTC

clone_size: once
j_call: TRBJ2-2
v_call: TRBV6-5
d_call: TRBD1
cdr3_aa: CATRRQGNTGELFF
cdr3_nt: TGTGCCACCCGACGACAGGGGAACACCGGGGAGCTGTTTTTT

clone_size: -
j_call: TRBJ2-7
v_call: TRBV2
d_call: -
cdr3_aa: CASRRDKSSYEQYF
cdr3_nt: TGTGCCAGCAGAAGGGACAAGAGCTCCTACGAGCAGTACTTC

clone_size: -
j_call: TRBJ2-5
v_call: TRBV6-5
d_call: TRBD2
cdr3_aa: CASSHGRSQETQYF
cdr3_nt: TGTGCCAGCAGTCACGGGAGGTCTCAAGAGACCCAGTACTTC

clone_size: -
j_call: TRBJ2-7
v_call: TRBV11-2
d_call: TRBD2
cdr3_aa: CASSLYRILAGDPYEQYF
cdr3_nt: TGTGCCAGCAGCCTATACCGCATTCTAGCGGGGGACCCCTACGAGCAGTACTTC

clone_size: once
j_call: TRBJ2-3
v_call: TRBV28
d_call: -
cdr3_aa: CASSSQRVNTQYF
cdr3_nt: TGTGCCAGCAGTTCCCAACGGGTGAATACGCAGTATTTT

clone_size: few
j_call: TRBJ2-1
v_call: TRBV7-2
d_call: TRBD2
cdr3_aa: CASSEREGRTYNEQFF
cdr3_nt: TGTGCCAGCAGCGAACGGGAGGGCCGCACCTACAATGAGCAGTTCTTC

clone_size: -
j_call: TRBJ2-3
v_call: TRBV5-6
d_call: -
cdr3_aa: CASSSRTGRTEGTDTQYF
cdr3_nt: TGTGCCAGCAGCTCCCGTACTGGAAGGACAGAGGGCACAGATACGCAGTATTTT

clone_size: -
j_call: TRBJ2-7
v_call: TRBV28
d_call: TRBD2
cdr3_aa: CASSLDPWREHHEQYF
cdr3_nt: TGTGCCAGCAGTTTAGATCCATGGCGGGAGCATCACGAGCAGTACTTC

clone_size: -
j_call: TRBJ2-1
v_call: TRBV21-1
d_call: -
cdr3_aa: CASSKNSSSQIFNEQFF
cdr3_nt: TGTGCCAGCAGCAAAAATTCTTCTAGCCAAATTTTTAATGAGCAGTTCTTC

clone_size: -
j_call: TRBJ2-7
v_call: TRBV19
d_call: TRBD2
cdr3_aa: CASSMTSGRHEQYF
cdr3_nt: TGTGCCAGTAGTATGACTAGCGGGAGACACGAGCAGTACTTC

clone_size: -
j_call: TRBJ1-1
v_call: TRBV12-5
d_call: -
cdr3_aa: CASGFSLEGVHENTEAFF
cdr3_nt: TGTGCTAGTGGTTTCTCCCTGGAGGGTGTCCATGAGAACACTGAAGCTTTCTTT

clone_size: once
j_call: TRBJ2-1
v_call: TRBV4-3
d_call: -
cdr3_aa: CASSQEAGARTAPNEQFF
cdr3_nt: TGCGCCAGCAGCCAAGAGGCGGGAGCTAGGACAGCACCCAATGAGCAGTTCTTC

clone_size: -
j_call: TRBJ2-3
v_call: TRBV30
d_call: -
cdr3_aa: CAWRGLEHCTQYF
cdr3_nt: TGTGCCTGGAGGGGACTTGAGCATTGTACGCAGTATTTT

clone_size: once
j_call: TRBJ2-4
v_call: TRBV7-9
d_call: TRBD2
cdr3_aa: CASSLLAGGQLYF
cdr3_nt: TGTGCCAGCAGCTTGCTAGCGGGAGGACAGCTGTACTTC

clone_size: -
j_call: TRBJ1-2
v_call: TRBV11-2
d_call: TRBD1
cdr3_aa: CASSLEQGTGGYTF
cdr3_nt: TGTGCCAGCAGCTTAGAACAGGGGACTGGTGGCTACACCTTC

clone_size: -
j_call: TRBJ1-3
v_call: TRBV7-2
d_call: TRBD1
cdr3_aa: CASSLKQGANTIYF
cdr3_nt: TGTGCCAGCAGCTTAAAACAGGGGGCCAACACCATATATTTT

clone_size: -
j_call: TRBJ2-3
v_call: TRBV28
d_call: TRBD1
cdr3_aa: CASSFEGAGRDTQYF
cdr3_nt: TGTGCCAGCAGTTTCGAGGGGGCCGGCAGAGATACGCAGTATTTT

clone_size: few
j_call: TRBJ2-1
v_call: TRBV7-2
d_call: TRBD2
cdr3_aa: CASSGLAGASWDREQFF
cdr3_nt: TGTGCCAGCAGCGGCCTAGCGGGAGCTTCATGGGATCGTGAGCAGTTCTTC

clone_size: -
j_call: TRBJ1-1
v_call: TRBV11-2
d_call: TRBD1
cdr3_aa: CASRGGQGDMNTEAFF
cdr3_nt: TGTGCCAGCAGGGGTGGACAGGGTGATATGAACACTGAAGCTTTCTTT

clone_size: few
j_call: TRBJ2-1
v_call: TRBV25-1
d_call: -
cdr3_aa: CASSEFKSNEQFF
cdr3_nt: TGTGCCAGCAGTGAATTCAAGAGCAATGAGCAGTTCTTC

clone_size: once
j_call: TRBJ2-3
v_call: TRBV5-4
d_call: TRBD2
cdr3_aa: CASSSNTSEDTQYF
cdr3_nt: TGTGCCAGCAGCTCGAATACTAGCGAAGATACGCAGTATTTT

clone_size: -
j_call: TRBJ2-5
v_call: TRBV7-6
d_call: -
cdr3_aa: CASSFRRKETQYF
cdr3_nt: TGTGCCAGCAGCTTCCGGAGGAAAGAGACCCAGTACTTC

clone_size: -
j_call: TRBJ2-2
v_call: TRBV5-1
d_call: -
cdr3_aa: CASRPARVNTGELFF
cdr3_nt: TGCGCCAGCAGGCCGGCCAGGGTGAACACCGGGGAGCTGTTTTTT

clone_size: -
j_call: TRBJ2-7
v_call: TRBV7-2
d_call: TRBD2
cdr3_aa: CASSSPGGTSDSPEVF
cdr3_nt: TGTGCCAGCAGCTCTCCCGGGGGGACTAGCGATTCCCCAGAGGTCTTC

clone_size: -
j_call: TRBJ2-7
v_call: TRBV7-9
d_call: -
cdr3_aa: CASSSPTVPPYEQYF
cdr3_nt: TGTGCCAGCAGCTCCCCGACAGTACCCCCCTACGAGCAGTACTTC

clone_size: -
j_call: TRBJ2-7
v_call: TRBV7-2
d_call: -
cdr3_aa: CASSPPAGDSYEQYF
cdr3_nt: TGTGCCAGCAGCCCCCCCGCGGGCGACTCCTACGAGCAGTACTTC

clone_size: -
j_call: TRBJ2-7
v_call: TRBV11-3
d_call: -
cdr3_aa: CASSSTYEQYF
cdr3_nt: TGTGCCAGCAGTTCTACCTACGAGCAGTACTTC

clone_size: once
j_call: TRBJ2-7
v_call: TRBV28
d_call: TRBD1
cdr3_aa: CASSAGAGDRDSYEQYF
cdr3_nt: TGTGCCAGCAGCGCCGGTGCGGGGGACAGGGACTCCTACGAGCAGTACTTC

clone_size: -
j_call: TRBJ2-1
v_call: TRBV12-5
d_call: TRBD2
cdr3_aa: CASGFYGRGYHEQFF
cdr3_nt: TGTGCTAGTGGTTTCTACGGGAGGGGTTACCATGAGCAGTTCTTC

clone_size: -
j_call: TRBJ2-7
v_call: TRBV30
d_call: -
cdr3_aa: CAWSVPLFQGQYF
cdr3_nt: TGTGCCTGGAGTGTACCCTTATTCCAGGGGCAGTACTTC

clone_size: -
j_call: TRBJ1-2
v_call: TRBV4-1
d_call: -
cdr3_aa: CASSPRGSYGYTF
cdr3_nt: TGCGCCAGCAGCCCCCGGGGTTCCTATGGCTACACCTTC

clone_size: -
j_call: TRBJ1-1
v_call: TRBV28
d_call: -
cdr3_aa: CASSGPCTEAFF
cdr3_nt: TGTGCCAGCAGTGGCCCATGCACTGAAGCTTTCTTT

clone_size: -
j_call: TRBJ1-1
v_call: TRBV27
d_call: -
cdr3_aa: CASSLGGAEAFF
cdr3_nt: TGTGCCAGCAGCCTTGGGGGGGCTGAAGCTTTCTTT